This entry lists 30 T cell receptor beta chains sequenced from one sample in a study of T cell clusters in autoimmune cytopenias. Some 38,000 genome equivalents of blood DNA were amplified for TRB. One tube held mixed TRB-A and TRB-B primer pools for touch-down PCR. TCRdb re-called the multiplex PCR reads; every CDR3 protein appears as one record, without DNA. The sample has approximately 15,000 distinct CDR3 sequences. The data also belong to a second study, concerning T cell repertoires in aging, cancer and after chemotherapy.

Sequenced material: peripheral blood. The receptor set was obtained from a human donor in good health.

The rearrangement uses TRBV12-3 or TRBV12-4 and TRBJ1-5; TCRdb's D call, TRBD1, is unchecked because there is no DNA. The CDR3 runs to 14 residues. The CDR3 loop reads CASTNAQGRQPQHF.

This sequence joins TRBV5-4 and TRBJ2-1. Germline CDR1 and CDR2: SGHNT and YYREEE (reference sequence). There are 14 residues in the CDR3. CDR3 protein: CASSLEGTPNEQFF.

Considering frequency, this clonotype is medium-sized. The chain recombines TRBV19 with TRBJ2-3. Germline CDR1 reads LNHDA; CDR2 reads SQIVND (reference sequence). This CDR3 is built from 13 residues. The CDR3 spells CASSPVAPDTQYF.

The V and J genes are TRBV12-3 or TRBV12-4 and TRBJ2-1; TCRdb reports TRBD2, a call that lacks DNA to check it against. The CDR3 loop spans 14 amino acids. The CDR3 here is CASSERETVNEQFF.

The J gene is TRBJ1-4, the V gene TRBV19. Germline V lookup: CDR1 LNHDA, CDR2 SQIVND (reference sequence). The CDR3 length is 14 residues. CDR3 protein: CASSRRAYNEKLFF.

The chain carries TRBV19 and TRBJ1-2; TCRdb picks TRBD1, but there is no DNA to check that call. Germline V CDR1 and CDR2: LNHDA, SQIVND (reference sequence). There are 14 residues in the CDR3. CDR3 protein: CASRGTGRDYGYTF.

The J gene is TRBJ2-3, the V gene TRBV19; checking the TCRdb D call of TRBD2 is not possible without DNA. CDR1 is LNHDA and CDR2 is SQIVND in the germline V gene (reference sequence). The CDR3 contains 16 residues. This CDR3 is CASSSTSGGATDTQYF.

The V gene is TRBV10-3, the J gene TRBJ1-4; TCRdb names TRBD1, which stays unverified in the absence of DNA. Germline V lookup: CDR1 ENHRY, CDR2 SYGVKD. This CDR3 has 16 amino acids. CDR3 loop: CASSRSLGTGNEKLFF.

The chain joins TRBV6-2 or TRBV6-3 to TRBJ2-7. The CDR3 has 15 amino acids. Germline V gene sequence: CDR1 MNHEY, CDR2 SVGEGT. The CDR3 is CATTSLAAGSYEQYF.

This clonotype is called medium-sized (0.01 to 0.1%) based on its frequency. The J gene is TRBJ2-3, the V gene TRBV19; the D gene TCRdb calls, TRBD1, cannot be checked with no DNA. The CDR3 consists of 15 residues. Germline loops: CDR1 LNHDA, CDR2 SQIVND (reference sequence). CDR3: CASSIDATGRDTQYF.

The CDR3 protein is CASSQGLNTEAFF. The rearrangement joins TRBV6-5 to TRBJ1-1; absent DNA, TCRdb's TRBD1 call cannot be checked. The CDR3 is 13 amino acids. In germline, CDR1 is MNHEY, CDR2 SVGAGI.

CDR3 amino acids: CASSLSAWIKAYNSPLHF. The V and J genes are TRBV27 and TRBJ1-6. The V gene's germline CDR1 is MNHEY and CDR2 SMNVEV (reference sequence). The CDR3 spans 18 residues.

V usage is TRBV7-9 and J usage is TRBJ2-1; with no DNA, the TCRdb D assignment of TRBD1 cannot be verified. This CDR3 comprises 15 residues. The V gene's germline CDR1 is SEHNR and CDR2 FQNEAQ (reference sequence). CDR3 in amino acids: CASSSSGAQDNEQFF.

The genes are TRBV19 and TRBJ1-1; TCRdb's D gene call, TRBD1, goes unchecked for lack of DNA. Germline lookup yields CDR1 LNHDA and CDR2 SQIVND (reference sequence). The CDR3 is 14 amino acids. CDR3 region: CASSTRDRLAEAFF.

This clonotype is called medium-sized based on its frequency. The CDR3 spells CSVRYSYNEQFF. The chain recombines TRBV29-1 with TRBJ2-1. This CDR3 region has 12 residues. The germline gives CDR1 SQVTM, CDR2 ANQGSEA.

This chain joins TRBV30 and TRBJ2-7. This CDR3 contains 13 residues. Germline V gene sequence: CDR1 GTSNPN, CDR2 SVGIG (reference sequence). The CDR3 here is CACQPIPSHEQYF.

This chain joins TRBV6-4 and TRBJ1-3. The CDR3 runs to 15 residues. Germline V lookup: CDR1 MRHNA, CDR2 SNTAGT. The CDR3 loop is CASSPVGEAGNTIYF.

V usage is TRBV12-3 or TRBV12-4 and J usage is TRBJ1-4; TCRdb proposes TRBD1, but this gene call is untestable without DNA. The CDR3 has 15 amino acids. This CDR3 is CASSDSGTGEEKLFF.

V and J are TRBV19 and TRBJ1-6. Germline V gives CDR1 LNHDA, CDR2 SQIVND (reference sequence). This CDR3 is built from 14 residues. The CDR3 sequence: CATSARHAGSPLHF.

Judged by frequency, this clonotype is medium-sized. This chain connects TRBV11-1 to TRBJ2-7; TCRdb outputs TRBD1, but without DNA this stays unchecked. This CDR3 has 16 amino acids. Per the germline V gene, CDR1 is SGHAT and CDR2 is FQDESV (reference sequence). CDR3 in amino acids: CASSLNQGRTSYEQYF.

The chain recombines TRBV4-2 with TRBJ2-7; TCRdb's D gene call, TRBD1, goes unchecked for lack of DNA. In germline, CDR1 is LGHNA, CDR2 YNFKEQ. The CDR3 runs 13 residues. CDR3 loop: CASSQGQLAEQYF.

The genes are TRBV24-1 and TRBJ2-1; absent DNA, TCRdb's TRBD2 call cannot be checked. There are 16 residues in the CDR3. Germline CDR1 reads KGHDR; CDR2 reads SFDVKD. The CDR3 loop is CATSDFARGSRNEQFF.

The chain combines TRBV15 with TRBJ1-1. The CDR3 has 14 residues. Germline values: CDR1 LNHNV, CDR2 YYDKDF (reference sequence). The CDR3 loop is CATSRDLLGTEAFF.

This chain uses TRBV5-4 with TRBJ2-7. Germline V gene sequence: CDR1 SGHNT, CDR2 YYREEE (reference sequence). This CDR3 has 13 residues. The chain's CDR3 is CASSLGRSYEQYF.

V and J are TRBV6-5 and TRBJ2-7; the TCRdb D gene call, TRBD1, has no DNA to confirm it. The CDR3 loop spans 14 amino acids. Germline-derived CDR1 and CDR2 are MNHEY and SVGAGI. This CDR3 is CASSSGTGSYEQYF.

V and J are TRBV12-3 or TRBV12-4 and TRBJ1-2. The CDR3 has 15 amino acids. The CDR3 sequence is CASSLGVGQLNGYTF.

This clonotype is identified as medium-sized (0.01 to 0.1%) from frequency. The chain links TRBV11-3 to TRBJ2-2. Germline V gives CDR1 SGHNT, CDR2 YENEEA. CDR3 length equals 13 residues. The CDR3 spells CASSLARSGELFF.

This chain joins TRBV11-3 and TRBJ2-3. Germline CDR1 reads SGHNT; CDR2 reads YENEEA. This CDR3 contains 14 residues. CDR3 region: CASSLHSQRDTQYF.

The rearrangement joins TRBV6-2 or TRBV6-3 to TRBJ2-3; TCRdb's D call of TRBD2 is untestable without DNA. CDR1 is MNHEY, CDR2 SVGEGT, per germline. The CDR3 has 15 amino acids. This chain's CDR3 is CAITPSGRYTDTQYF.

The chain joins TRBV27 to TRBJ2-7; checking the TCRdb D call of TRBD2 is not possible without DNA. Germline lookup yields CDR1 MNHEY and CDR2 SMNVEV (reference sequence). There are 13 residues in the CDR3. The CDR3 sequence is CASSSAGLYEQYF.